Presented here are 14 T cell receptor beta chains from one specimen sequenced in a study of molecular identifiers for immune sequencing clone quantification. TCRdb re-called the PCR reads through MiXCR, storing one row per CDR3 protein. The top ten clones hold 0.7% to 0.95% of a sample with some 590,000 distinct CDR3 sequences, around 25% of them seen once. The sequencing input was naive CD8+ T cells from blood, with Jurkat cell RNA spiked in. Subset specified: FACS-sorted CD8+CD4-CCR7+CD45RA+ naive T cells. The source is a human donor in good health. Some libraries in this study had Jurkat cell RNA spiked in.

A remark on this clonotype: This may come from a read error, since a much larger clone is one base off. The J gene is TRBJ2-1, the V gene TRBV7-2; unclear D gene. Trimming took off 2 bases at V and 5 bases at J, with 7 bases between the two ends. Germline V gives CDR1 SGHTA, CDR2 FQGNSA. This CDR3 is built from 13 residues. CDR3: CASSLSAHNEQFF. The CDR3 DNA is TGTGCCAGCAGCTTATCCGCACACAATGAGCAGTTCTTC.

This clonotype showed up just a few times. This chain joins TRBV4-1 and TRBJ1-5, with TRBD1 as a possible D gene (6 bases). V shed 11 bases and J shed 2 bases, with 19 bases lying between them. The CDR3 spans 15 residues. Germline CDR1 is MGHRA and CDR2 is YSYEKL. CDR3 in amino acids: CARRQGGGGNQPQHF. CDR3 coding DNA: TGCGCCCGCCGCCAAGGGGGGGGGGGCAATCAGCCCCAGCATTTT.

This rearrangement joins TRBV4-3 to TRBJ2-7; the match to TRBD2 covers 9 bases. The CDR3 covers 16 residues. V was clipped by 0 bases and J by 3 bases; unmatched bases: 6. CDR1 LGHNA and CDR2 YSLEER come from the germline V gene. Here the CDR3 reads CASSQDRLAGNYEQYF. For the CDR3, the DNA is TGCGCCAGCAGCCAAGATAGGCTAGCGGGAAACTACGAGCAGTACTTC.

The chain carries TRBV12-3 or TRBV12-4 and TRBJ2-3, with D unresolved. V was trimmed by 2 bases and J by 4 bases, leaving 10 bases between them. The CDR3 is 14 residues long. CDR3 amino acids: CASSLSVPADTQYF. The CDR3 coding sequence is TGTGCCAGCAGTTTATCCGTACCGGCAGATACGCAGTATTTT.

This clonotype showed up just a few times. The chain carries TRBV20-1 and TRBJ2-1; D perhaps matches TRBD2 (5 bases). V lost 7 bases and J lost 9, with 13 bases in between. This CDR3 region has 11 residues. Germline V lookup: CDR1 DFQATT, CDR2 SNEGSKA (reference sequence). The CDR3 DNA reads as TGCAGTGTGAGGACTGTGGGTGAGCAGTTCTTC. Translating gives CSVRTVGEQFF.

This clonotype has a handful of counts. V usage is TRBV19 and J usage is TRBJ1-3; unclear D gene. There are 15 residues in the CDR3. The V and J ends lost 2 bases and 2 bases respectively, with 10 bases between them. Germline V CDR1 and CDR2: LNHDA, SQIVND (reference sequence). CDR3 sequence reads: CASSIPQYPGNTIYF. For the CDR3, the DNA is TGTGCCAGTAGTATACCGCAGTATCCTGGAAACACCATATATTTT.

In the case of this clonotype: The junction does not match germline at one end; this may be a read error. This chain links TRBV28 with TRBJ1-3; D is ambiguous. CDR3 length: 15 amino acids. CDR1 is MDHEN and CDR2 is SYDVKM in the germline V gene. The CDR3 protein is CASSLLPASGSTIYF. CDR3 DNA sequence: TGTGCCAGCAGTTTATTACCGGCCTCTGGAAGCACCATATATTTT.

This clonotype showed up many times. This rearrangement joins TRBV27 to TRBJ1-1; 11 bases are a match to TRBD1. Germline V gene data show CDR1 as MNHEY and CDR2 as SMNVEV (reference sequence). V lost 4 bases and J lost 3; bases outside the gene matches: 7. The CDR3 has 16 amino acids. The CDR3 region is CASSSGQGAYDTEAFF. CDR3 nucleotide sequence: TGTGCCAGCAGTTCCGGACAGGGGGCTTATGACACTGAAGCTTTCTTT.

For this clonotype: One end of the junction fails to match germline, which may point to a read error. The chain couples TRBV4-3 to TRBJ2-5; D ambiguous. The CDR3 is 15 residues long. The germline V gene encodes CDR1 LGHNA and CDR2 YSLEER. The CDR3 sequence: CTSSQSPLSQETQYF. For the CDR3, the DNA is TGCACCAGCAGCCAAAGTCCGCTCAGCCAAGAGACCCAGTACTTC.

This clonotype was picked up one time. This CDR3 is missing its conserved last phenylalanine or tryptophan, likely due to a read error. This chain connects TRBV19 to TRBJ2-7; D perhaps matches TRBD2 (5 bases). The ends were cut back, 8 bases at V and 0 bases at J, with 11 bases in the middle. Germline CDR1 LNHDA, CDR2 SQIVND (reference sequence). The CDR3 runs to 13 residues. For the CDR3, the DNA is TGTGCCAGTGCCCCGGGGAGCTCCTACGAGCAGTACTTA. Residues: CASAPGSSYEQYL.

This clonotype was seen a handful of times. The J gene is TRBJ2-1, the V gene TRBV19, with 8 bases fitting TRBD1. The CDR3 sequence is 15 residues long. Germline V lookup: CDR1 LNHDA, CDR2 SQIVND (reference sequence). With 4 bases clipped from V and 4 bases from J, the junction kept 6 bases outside the gene matches. CDR3 bases: TGTGCCAGTAGTACCCGGGACAGGCCATACAATGAGCAGTTCTTC. Its translation is CASSTRDRPYNEQFF.

This clonotype was observed a handful of times. At one boundary the junction diverges from the germline segment, which might be a read error. The chain uses TRBV27 and TRBJ2-7; TRBD1 or TRBD2 may be the D gene (5 bases each). The germline CDR1 and CDR2 sequences are MNHEY and SMNVEV (reference sequence). The CDR3 totals 13 residues. DNA for the CDR3: TGTGCCAGCAGTCCAGGGAGCTATTACGAGCTGTACTTC. This sequence encodes CASSPGSYYELYF.

Many counts were recorded for this clonotype. J is TRBJ1-1 and V is TRBV7-2, with TRBD1 matching over 7 bases. The CDR3 covers 15 residues. Germline CDR1 SGHTA, CDR2 FQGNSA. Trimming at V came to 6 bases and at J to 5 bases, leaving 12 bases not matched to a gene. CDR3 DNA sequence: TGTGCCAGCAGAGGACAGGTGGGCCGAGGGACTGAAGCTTTCTTT. Protein sequence: CASRGQVGRGTEAFF.

V usage is TRBV6-6 and J usage is TRBJ1-1; D is possibly TRBD1 (5 bases). V shed 0 bases and J shed 0 bases, with 8 bases lying between them. Germline-derived CDR1 and CDR2 are MNHNY and SVGAGI (reference sequence). CDR3 length equals 15 residues. CDR3: CASSYSPGMNTEAFF. The CDR3 DNA reads as TGTGCCAGCAGTTACTCGCCAGGGATGAACACTGAAGCTTTCTTT.